This TCR beta chain derives from a study of Graves' ophthalmopathy and Graves' hyperthyroidism. Study-wide findings and caveats: In separating ophthalmopathy from stable hyperthyroidism, a 13-signature model achieved 87.88% sensitivity and around 80% specificity. The model predicted ophthalmopathy progression with around 70% sensitivity and less than 80% specificity.

As for this clonotype: The antigen is not known.

Amplification of the TCR beta CDR3 regions used RNA transcripts (as template). HTBI primers primed a first-round RT-PCR, and a second-round multiplex PCR followed. TCRdb re-derived calls from the multiplex PCR reads in MiXCR, one entry per CDR3 protein. The sample contains around 1.1 million distinct CDR3 sequences, around a third of which appear only once. Other autoimmune diseases, uncontrolled infections, pregnancy or lactation excluded patients from enrollment. The sequence was obtained from an adult man with Graves' hyperthyroidism. The sample was peripheral blood or thyroid tissue (not recorded which).

This chain's CDR3 is CASSLNRNEQFF. The CDR3 nucleotides are TGTGCCAGCAGTTTAAATCGCAATGAGCAGTTCTTC. This chain connects TRBV27 to TRBJ2-1, with D uncertain. Germline assignment: CDR1 MNHEY and CDR2 SMNVEV (reference sequence). This CDR3 comprises 12 residues. The ends were cut back, 2 bases at V and 6 bases at J, with 5 bases in the middle.